The 20 T cell receptor beta chains reported below all come from one sample, sequenced in a study of T cells in tumors after PD-1 blockade. The table came from immunoSEQ multiplex PCR; TCRdb's copy has only in-frame clones and leaves some out. The sample lists around 34,000 clones; around 72% were seen once. The sequencing used PBMCs, collected after anti-PD-1 treatment. These receptors originate from a human donor with basal cell carcinoma.

This chain uses TRBV15 with TRBJ2-1, with D maybe TRBD2 (5 bases). CDR1 and CDR2 from the germline V gene are LNHNV and YYDKDF (reference sequence). CDR3 size: 15 residues. V was trimmed by 0 bases and J by 6 bases, leaving 12 bases between them. This CDR3 reads CATSRDRGAINEQFF. The CDR3 nucleotides read TGTGCCACCAGCAGAGATCGGGGAGCGATCAATGAGCAGTTCTTC.

Of note for this clone: Other nucleotide sequences from this sample produce the same CDR3. This chain joins TRBV15 and TRBJ1-5; the match to TRBD1 covers 7 bases. This CDR3 has 16 residues. Germline values: CDR1 LNHNV, CDR2 YYDKDF (reference sequence). Trimming took 0 bases from V and 4 from J; bases not matched to a gene: 6. CDR3 DNA: TGTGCCACCAGCAGAGAGCGGGACAGTTTAAATCAGCCCCAGCATTTT. It is translated as CATSRERDSLNQPQHF.

The chain has TRBV28 and TRBJ2-7; tentatively, D is TRBD1 or TRBD2 (5 bases each). Per germline, CDR1 MDHEN and CDR2 SYDVKM. V was trimmed by 5 bases and J by 0 bases, leaving 14 bases between them. CDR3 length equals 15 residues. In DNA form, the CDR3 reads TGTGCCAGCAGTCCCCCCGGGACCGCCTCCTACGAGCAGTACTTC. Translation: CASSPPGTASYEQYF.

On this clone itself: One end of the junction varies from germline; a read error may be responsible. The chain combines TRBV30 with TRBJ2-7; weak D call: TRBD2 (6 bases). Germline V gene lookup returns CDR1 GTSNPN and CDR2 SVGIG (reference sequence). There are 14 residues in the CDR3. CDR3 sequence reads: CAWQPERDSHEQYF. In nucleotides, the CDR3 is TGTGCCTGGCAACCCGAGAGGGACTCCCACGAGCAGTACTTC.

Notes on this clone: The junction and the germline gene differ at one end; a read error may be behind it. The chain links TRBV7-3 to TRBJ1-1; 7 nucleotides match TRBD1. This CDR3 spans 14 amino acids. Per germline, CDR1 SGHTA and CDR2 FQGTGA. The CDR3 here is CASSLNRGNTEAFF. For the CDR3, the DNA is TGTGCCAGCAGTTTAAACAGGGGCAACACTGAAGCTTTCTTT. Looking up the rest from reference TRBV7-3 and TRBJ1-1 gives the full variable domain: GAGVSQTPSNKVTEKGKYVELRCDPISGHTALYWYRQSLGQGPEFLIYFQGTGAADDSGLPNDRFFAVRPEGSVSTLKIQRTERGDSAVYLCASSLNRGNTEAFFGQGTRLTVV.

This chain uses TRBV30 with TRBJ1-4; D not certain. Germline CDR1 is GTSNPN and CDR2 is SVGIG (reference sequence). The V gene lost 1 base and the J gene lost 3 bases, with 9 bases spanning the gap. CDR3 length: 14 amino acids. CDR3: CAWSAGWPNEKLFF. As DNA, the CDR3 is TGTGCCTGGAGTGCGGGGTGGCCTAATGAAAAACTGTTTTTT.

The chain couples TRBV25-1 to TRBJ1-3; 7 nucleotides line up with TRBD1. Trimming cost V 6 bases and J 6 bases; bases outside gene matches: 8. There are 14 residues in the CDR3. Germline-derived CDR1 and CDR2 are MGHDK and SYGVNS. CDR3 bases: TGTGCCAGCAGCCCGACAGGGCGTCAAAACACCATATATTTT. Amino acids: CASSPTGRQNTIYF.

The chain combines TRBV6-5 with TRBJ1-2; tentatively, D is TRBD1 (5 bases). Germline-derived CDR1 and CDR2 are MNHEY and SVGAGI. Trimming removed 0 bases at V and 5 bases at J, with 16 bases between. The CDR3 is 16 residues long. The CDR3 is CASSYSSGRAEYGYTF. In DNA form, the CDR3 reads TGTGCCAGCAGTTACTCGTCGGGACGGGCGGAGTATGGCTACACCTTC.

The chain is built from TRBV7-9 and TRBJ2-7; D is uncertain. Trimming removed 0 bases from V and 6 bases from J, with 12 bases in between. The CDR3 sequence is 14 residues long. Germline V lookup: CDR1 SEHNR, CDR2 FQNEAQ (reference sequence). CDR3 protein: CASSLASEGSEQYF. The CDR3 region has the DNA TGTGCCAGCAGCTTAGCCTCGGAAGGTTCCGAGCAGTACTTC.

As DNA, the CDR3 is TGTGCCAGTAGTTCAGGGTATGAAAAACTGTTTTTT. Its translation is CASSSGYEKLFF. The chain joins TRBV19 to TRBJ1-4; a weak D match, TRBD1 (5 bases). The ends were cut back, 5 bases at V and 6 bases at J, with 7 bases in the middle. Germline V CDR1 and CDR2: LNHDA, SQIVND (reference sequence). CDR3 length equals 12 residues.

This clone occurred a few times. The gene calls are TRBV9 and TRBJ2-7; 8 positions match TRBD1. CDR3 length: 14 amino acids. Germline CDR1 reads SGDLS; CDR2 reads YYNGEE. Trimming at V came to 3 bases and at J to 3 bases, leaving 5 bases not matched to a gene. CDR3 coding DNA: TGTGCCAGCAGCGCCGGGACAGGTAACTACGAGCAGTACTTC. Encoded protein: CASSAGTGNYEQYF.

This clone was found a few times. The chain links TRBV2 to TRBJ1-1; D uncertain. With 5 bases removed from V and 7 bases from J, the gap between germline ends came to 8 bases. Germline CDR1 SNHLY, CDR2 FYNNEI. CDR3 size: 11 residues. The CDR3: CASSPKREAFF. The DNA of the CDR3 is TGTGCCAGCAGTCCTAAGCGTGAAGCTTTCTTT.

CDR3 amino acids: CASSPGPGSGANVLTF. The CDR3 nucleotides are TGCGCCAGCAGCCCAGGTCCGGGGTCTGGGGCCAACGTCCTGACTTTC. The chain combines TRBV5-1 with TRBJ2-6; a possible D gene is TRBD2 (5 bases). There are 16 residues in the CDR3. CDR1 is SGHRS, CDR2 YFSETQ, per germline. The V gene lost 4 bases and the J gene lost 1 base, with 12 bases spanning the gap. Supplemented by reference TRBV5-1 and TRBJ2-6, the full variable domain reads KAGVTQTPRYLIKTRGQQVTLSCSPISGHRSVSWYQQTPGQGLQFLFEYFSETQRNKGNFPGRFSGRQFSNSRSEMNVSTLELGDSALYLCASSPGPGSGANVLTFGAGSRLTVL.

The chain is built from TRBV9 and TRBJ2-6; D possibly corresponds to TRBD1 (5 bases). Per germline, CDR1 SGDLS and CDR2 YYNGEE. The V end was cut by 2 bases, the J end by 1 base, with 7 bases between. This CDR3 contains 15 residues. CDR3 sequence: CASSVTVSGANVLTF. CDR3 nucleotides: TGTGCCAGCAGCGTGACAGTTTCTGGGGCCAACGTCCTGACTTTC.

V usage is TRBV7-2 and J usage is TRBJ2-3; 10 bases agree with TRBD1. V was clipped by 4 bases and J by 1 base; unmatched bases: 5. Germline assignment: CDR1 SGHTA and CDR2 FQGNSA. This CDR3 contains 16 residues. In DNA, the CDR3 is TGTGCCAGCAGCTCAACGACAGGGGGCGGCACAGATACGCAGTATTTT. As protein: CASSSTTGGGTDTQYF.

V gene TRBV19 combines with J gene TRBJ1-6; the D is unclear. Germline values: CDR1 LNHDA, CDR2 SQIVND (reference sequence). The germline V and J ends were trimmed by 1 base and 7 bases, with 8 bases remaining between them. This CDR3 contains 14 residues. Here the CDR3 reads CASSIAGMNSPLHF. The DNA for the CDR3 is TGTGCCAGTAGTATAGCGGGCATGAATTCACCCCTCCACTTT.

The rearrangement joins TRBV5-1 to TRBJ2-7; no clear D gene. V dropped 2 bases and J dropped 7 bases, with 13 bases sitting between them. The length of the CDR3 is 13 residues. Germline loops: CDR1 SGHRS, CDR2 YFSETQ. CDR3: CASSFEIGWEQYF. DNA for the CDR3: TGCGCCAGCAGCTTTGAGATTGGCTGGGAGCAGTACTTC. Based on the CDR3 plus reference TRBV5-1 and TRBJ2-7, the full variable domain is KAGVTQTPRYLIKTRGQQVTLSCSPISGHRSVSWYQQTPGQGLQFLFEYFSETQRNKGNFPGRFSGRQFSNSRSEMNVSTLELGDSALYLCASSFEIGWEQYFGPGTRLTVT.

This rearrangement joins TRBV9 to TRBJ1-3; perhaps TRBD1 as D (5 bases). This CDR3 is built from 15 residues. The germline V and J ends were trimmed by 0 bases and 2 bases, with 9 bases remaining between them. Germline V gives CDR1 SGDLS, CDR2 YYNGEE. The CDR3: CASSVGPTAGNTIYF. The CDR3 region has the DNA TGTGCCAGCAGCGTAGGTCCGACAGCTGGAAACACCATATATTTT.

V is TRBV5-8 and J is TRBJ1-1; possibly TRBD1 for D (6 bases). CDR1 is SGHTS, CDR2 YDEGEE, per germline. The CDR3 is 13 residues long. The V and J ends lost 7 bases and 0 bases respectively, with 10 bases between them. Written as DNA, the CDR3 is TGTGCCAGCGGGGGCGCAATGAACACTGAAGCTTTCTTT. This sequence encodes CASGGAMNTEAFF.

This clone appeared a few times. The chain couples TRBV6-5 to TRBJ1-2; D remains ambiguous. The CDR3 runs 11 residues. Germline CDR1 reads MNHEY; CDR2 reads SVGAGI. V lost 6 bases and J 7 bases, leaving 9 bases between the germline ends. The CDR3 sequence is CASSRVLGYTF. The CDR3 nucleotides are TGTGCCAGCAGCCGAGTACTTGGCTACACCTTC.